This TCR beta chain appears in the sequencing data of a study of Graves' ophthalmopathy and Graves' hyperthyroidism. General study findings and limits: Using a 13-signature model, the authors split ophthalmopathy from stable hyperthyroidism, with about 88% sensitivity and 70% to 83% specificity. Sensitivity of roughly 64% and specificity of less than 75% were achieved by the model that predicted ophthalmopathy progression.

Trimming took 3 bases from V and 4 from J, leaving 16 bases between them. This CDR3 region has 16 residues. Germline loops: CDR1 MGHDK, CDR2 SYGVNS. Patients newly diagnosed with hyperthyroidism, under 2 months' duration, were aged 18 to 65, the study reports. Transcripts of RNA were the source for amplifying TCR beta CDR3 regions. Investigators did first-round RT-PCR with HTBI primers, then second-round multiplex PCR. From the multiplex PCR reads, TCRdb called clonotypes with MiXCR, one entry per CDR3 protein. The sample lists a few hundred thousand distinct CDR3 sequences; about 21% were seen once. This clonotype was counted many times. The antigen remains unidentified.

This clonotype was obtained from a woman aged 18-35 years with stable Graves' hyperthyroidism. This sequence joins TRBV25-1 and TRBJ1-5, with unresolved D. The sequenced sample was peripheral blood. CDR3 region: CASSDSGTSSNQPQHF. DNA for the CDR3: TGTGCCAGCAGTGACTCCGGTACATCTTCAAATCAGCCCCAGCATTTT.